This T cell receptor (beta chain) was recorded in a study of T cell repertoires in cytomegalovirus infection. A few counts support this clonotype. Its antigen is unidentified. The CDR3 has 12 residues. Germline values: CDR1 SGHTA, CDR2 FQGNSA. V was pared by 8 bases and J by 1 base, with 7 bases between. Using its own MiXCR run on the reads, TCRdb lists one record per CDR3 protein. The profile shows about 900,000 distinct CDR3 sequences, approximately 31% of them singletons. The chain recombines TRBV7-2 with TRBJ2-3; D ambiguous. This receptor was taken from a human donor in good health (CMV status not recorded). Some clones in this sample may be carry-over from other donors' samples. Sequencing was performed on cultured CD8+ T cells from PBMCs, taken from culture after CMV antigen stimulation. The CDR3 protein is CASDSGTDTQYF. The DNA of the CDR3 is TGTGCCAGCGACTCAGGCACAGATACGCAGTATTTT.